This T cell receptor (beta chain) was captured in a study of siplizumab effects on memory and regulatory T cells. The CDR3 extends over 15 amino acids. Germline CDR1 reads MNHNS; CDR2 reads SASEGT. Between the trimmed V and J ends, which lost 3 bases and 3 bases, there was a span of 14 bases. The assay was immunoSEQ multiplex PCR, and TCRdb's table has in-frame clones only and misses some. The table shows about 50,000 clones, with around 97% occurring only once. The sample taken for sequencing was naive CD8+ T cells sorted from blood. The clonotype was recovered from a human donor in good health. The chain joins TRBV6-1 to TRBJ1-1; D ambiguous. The CDR3 nucleotides read TGTGCCAGCAGTGATTCGAAAGAATTCTACACTGAAGCTTTCTTT. Translated, it gives CASSDSKEFYTEAFF.